Listed here is a single T cell receptor beta chain. Its recognized antigen is unknown. Base qualities are not recorded, but no much larger clone differs from it by a single base. This entry is derived from a study of blood T cells in healthy people across ages (dated by TCRdb to 2013 to 2016). With regard to the full study: In model experiments, roughly one uniquely barcoded TCR beta cDNA molecule per two T cells was captured by template switching. To track age-related changes in TCR beta repertoire diversity, the study relied on deep sequencing normalized with unique cDNA molecular identifiers. The donors were split into four age groups: young (average around 17 years), middle-aged (39), aged (62) and long-lived (about 74). Donors of different ages were randomly distributed across sequencing lanes to avoid experimental bias. For two donors (one aged 18 to 29 and one aged 80 or older), the study analyzed two additional independent replicas of 1 million unique cDNA reads from the same blood draw. The research as a whole found: As age increased, observed TCR beta diversity per million T cells dropped in a roughly linear way, and a significant reduction was already evident by age 40. Because the CMV infection status of the donors was unknown, age-related changes in expanded clonotypes may potentially have been confounded. Compared with the aged group, the long-lived group had more naive CD4+ T cells, fewer expanded clones and increased TCR diversity, suggesting age selection. Total diversity estimates from one million sequenced T cells were considered lower bounds and underestimates. Since profiling was done on bulk unsorted PBMCs, naive and antigen-experienced compartments could not be conclusively compared. A strong correlation was found between observed TCR beta diversity and the percentage of naive T cells measured by flow cytometry.

From a lookup of the germline V gene, CDR1 and CDR2 are SGHNT and YENEEA. The CDR3 spans 13 residues, from the cysteine through the phenylalanine. Of the read, only the CDR3 DNA is kept; its 39 bases are in frame from base 1. Library preparation used 5' RACE. Instrument on record: Illumina HiSeq 2500. A second PCR of roughly 7 to 12 cycles was performed with a sample-barcoded 5' primer and a J-beta primer mix. Each TCR beta cDNA molecule received a unique molecular identifier from a template-switch 5' adaptor carrying 12 random nucleotides. Each sample yielded at least 2.5 million CDR3-containing paired-end reads. First-strand cDNA synthesis was performed from all RNA using the Mint cDNA synthesis kit, with priming by a TRBC-specific oligonucleotide. Following uracil-DNA glycosylase treatment, a first 18-cycle PCR with universal primers M1SS and BC2_uni_R was performed on all cDNA. In the source study's methods: Normalization of each sample was performed by random selection of 1 million high-quality reads, each carrying a distinct molecular identifier. Reads sharing molecular identifiers were discarded rather than binned into consensus sequences. MiTCR, set to a Q25 quality threshold and the strictest error-elimination algorithm, was used for CDR3 identification, clonotype clustering and error correction. A nonparametric unseen species model using Euler transformation provided a lower-bound estimate of total TCR beta diversity. TCRdb's own reprocessing of the public reads used fastp at Q25 and MiXCR and kept productive beta chains. Each entry merges the rows of one CDR3 protein and shows their most common DNA and genes. It is TCRdb's table, rather than the study itself, that gives the V and J calls and clone size. In all, the sample holds around 1,000,000 distinct CDR3 sequences, and 35% to 40% of those were seen once. The top ten hold 10% to 15% of the sample.

Systemically healthy Caucasian individuals from Russia, 39 in total and aged about 6 to 100 years, were included as donors. Roughly 9.5 milliliters of peripheral blood were drawn from each donor into EDTA-treated Vacutainer tubes. Ficoll-Paque density-gradient centrifugation was used to isolate PBMCs, with at least 7 million per sample. Total RNA was extracted from PBMCs with Trizol reagent, with at least 5 micrograms obtained per sample. For every donor, an aliquot of PBMCs went through flow cytometry to measure the percentages of naive CD45RAhigh/CD27high T cells. This clonotype was obtained from a man younger than 30 in good health. This chain is built from TRBV11-3 and TRBJ2-4; the D gene cannot be named for sure. The J call is in doubt because the DNA end fits TRBJ2-7 better. The sample was blood. The DNA is as follows: TGTGCCAGCAGCTCGACATCGACCTACGAGCAGTACTTC. Translated, it gives CASSSTSTYEQYF.